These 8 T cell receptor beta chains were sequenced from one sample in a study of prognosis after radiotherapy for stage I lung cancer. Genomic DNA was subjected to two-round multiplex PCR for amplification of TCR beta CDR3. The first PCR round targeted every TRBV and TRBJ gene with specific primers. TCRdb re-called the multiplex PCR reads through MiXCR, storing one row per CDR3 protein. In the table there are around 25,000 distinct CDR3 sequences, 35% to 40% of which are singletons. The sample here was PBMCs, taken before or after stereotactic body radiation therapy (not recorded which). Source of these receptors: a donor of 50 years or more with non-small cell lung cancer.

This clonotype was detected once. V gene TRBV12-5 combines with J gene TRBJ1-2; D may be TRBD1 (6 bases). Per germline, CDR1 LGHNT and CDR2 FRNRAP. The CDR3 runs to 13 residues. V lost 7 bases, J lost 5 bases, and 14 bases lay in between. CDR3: CASVSARGYGYTF. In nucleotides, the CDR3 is TGTGCTAGTGTTTCCGCCAGGGGTTATGGCTACACCTTC.

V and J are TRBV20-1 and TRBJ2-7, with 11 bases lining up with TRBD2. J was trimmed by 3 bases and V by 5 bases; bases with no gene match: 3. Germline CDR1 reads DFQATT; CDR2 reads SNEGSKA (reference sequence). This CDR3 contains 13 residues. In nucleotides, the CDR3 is TGCAGTGCTCGACTAGCGGGGATCTACGAGCAGTACTTC. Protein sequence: CSARLAGIYEQYF.

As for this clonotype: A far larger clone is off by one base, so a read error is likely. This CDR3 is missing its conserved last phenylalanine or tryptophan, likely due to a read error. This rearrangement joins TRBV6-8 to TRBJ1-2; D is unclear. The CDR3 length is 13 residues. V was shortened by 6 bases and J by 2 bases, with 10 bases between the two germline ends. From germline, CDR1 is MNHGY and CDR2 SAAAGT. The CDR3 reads CASRIGLNYGYTL. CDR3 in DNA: TGTGCCAGCAGAATCGGGCTGAACTATGGCTACACCCTC.

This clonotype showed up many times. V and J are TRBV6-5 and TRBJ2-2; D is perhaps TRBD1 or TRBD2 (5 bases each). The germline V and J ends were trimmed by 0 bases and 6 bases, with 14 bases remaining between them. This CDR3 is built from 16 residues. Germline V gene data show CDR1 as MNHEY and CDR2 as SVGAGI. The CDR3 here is CASSYSVRRGSGELFF. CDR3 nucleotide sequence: TGTGCCAGCAGTTACTCGGTGCGCCGGGGCTCCGGGGAGCTGTTTTTT.

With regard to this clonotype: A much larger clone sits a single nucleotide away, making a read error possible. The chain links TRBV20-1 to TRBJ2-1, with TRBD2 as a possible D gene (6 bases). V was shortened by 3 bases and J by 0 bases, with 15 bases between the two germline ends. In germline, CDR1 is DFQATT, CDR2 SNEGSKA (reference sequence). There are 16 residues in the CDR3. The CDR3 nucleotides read TGCAGTGCTAGCCCCTTCGTAGCGGTCTCCTACAATGAGCAGTTCTTC. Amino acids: CSASPFVAVSYNEQFF.

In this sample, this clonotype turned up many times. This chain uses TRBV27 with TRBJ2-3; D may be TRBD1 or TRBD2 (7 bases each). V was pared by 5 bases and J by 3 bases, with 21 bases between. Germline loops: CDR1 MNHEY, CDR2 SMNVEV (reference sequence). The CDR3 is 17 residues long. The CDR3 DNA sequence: TGTGCCAGCAGTGAGACAGGGAGGGGGGTCGGGACAGATACGCAGTATTTT. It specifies CASSETGRGVGTDTQYF.

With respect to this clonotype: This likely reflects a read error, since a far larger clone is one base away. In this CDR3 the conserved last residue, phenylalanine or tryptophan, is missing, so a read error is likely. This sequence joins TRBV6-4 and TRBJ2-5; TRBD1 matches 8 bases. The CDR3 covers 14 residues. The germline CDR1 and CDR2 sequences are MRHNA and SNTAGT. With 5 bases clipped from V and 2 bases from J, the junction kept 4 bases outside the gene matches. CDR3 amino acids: CASSRGTGQETQYL. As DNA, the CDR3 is TGTGCCAGCAGTCGAGGGACAGGACAAGAGACCCAGTACTTA.

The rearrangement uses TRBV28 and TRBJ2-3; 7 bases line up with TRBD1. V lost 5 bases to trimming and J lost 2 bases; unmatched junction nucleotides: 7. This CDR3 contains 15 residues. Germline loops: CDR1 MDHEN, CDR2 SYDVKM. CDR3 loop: CASSKGQIYTDTQYF. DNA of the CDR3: TGTGCCAGCAGTAAGGGACAGATCTACACAGATACGCAGTATTTT.